A single sample gave rise to the 27 T cell receptor beta chains below, sequenced in a study of T cell responses to AZD1222 COVID-19 vaccine. Profiled with immunoSEQ multiplex PCR; TCRdb holds only in-frame clones, not every one. Of about 120,000 clones listed, about nine tenths were seen once; the top ten hold approximately 18%. Sample: peripheral blood, taken on day 0 of MenACWY control vaccination. These receptors were collected from an adult in good health.

This clone appeared a few times. Written as DNA, the CDR3 is TGTGCCAGCACCCAGACAGGGCTTACCTACGAGCAGTACTTC. It translates to CASTQTGLTYEQYF. The rearrangement uses TRBV6-5 and TRBJ2-7; 7 nucleotides align to TRBD1. CDR1 is MNHEY and CDR2 is SVGAGI in the germline V gene. The V and J ends lost 7 bases and 2 bases, in that order; junction bases with no gene match: 8. This CDR3 has 14 amino acids.

The CDR3 sequence is CASSVSWGANYGYTF. In nucleotides, the CDR3 is TGTGCCAGCAGCGTTTCTTGGGGCGCTAACTATGGCTACACCTTC. This chain joins TRBV9 and TRBJ1-2, with D possibly being TRBD1 (5 bases). Per germline, CDR1 SGDLS and CDR2 YYNGEE. The CDR3 totals 15 residues. The V end lost 2 bases, the J end lost 0 bases, and 11 bases lay between the germline ends. The variable domain in full, with the rest retrieved from reference TRBV9 and TRBJ1-2, is DSGVTQTPKHLITATGQRVTLRCSPRSGDLSVYWYQQSLDQGLQFLIQYYNGEERAKGNILERFSAQQFPDLHSELNLSSLELGDSALYFCASSVSWGANYGYTFGSGTRLTVV.

The genes are TRBV6-5 and TRBJ1-1; D unclear. Deletions cut 2 bases from V and 2 bases from J, with 6 bases between. The CDR3 contains 13 residues. CDR1 MNHEY and CDR2 SVGAGI come from the germline V gene. CDR3: CASSYGSNTEAFF. CDR3 in DNA: TGTGCCAGCAGTTACGGGAGCAACACTGAAGCTTTCTTT.

The chain employs TRBV6-1 and TRBJ1-2; D gene ambiguous. V lost 2 bases and J 4 bases, leaving 2 bases between the germline ends. The CDR3 spans 11 residues. Germline CDR1 MNHNS, CDR2 SASEGT. This chain's CDR3 is CASSEIYGYTF. DNA for the CDR3: TGTGCCAGCAGTGAAATCTATGGCTACACCTTC.

The V call is TRBV4-1, the J call TRBJ2-1, with 7 bases identical to TRBD2. Germline trimming cut 0 bases from V and 0 bases from J; bases unmatched to any gene: 2. Per the germline V gene, CDR1 is MGHRA and CDR2 is YSYEKL. This CDR3 contains 16 residues. CDR3 bases: TGCGCCAGCAGCCAAGAGATAGCGGGCTCCTACAATGAGCAGTTCTTC. Protein: CASSQEIAGSYNEQFF.

V is TRBV27 and J is TRBJ2-7; a weak D match, TRBD1 (5 bases). The CDR3 runs 17 residues. Germline V gives CDR1 MNHEY, CDR2 SMNVEV (reference sequence). V was pared by 3 bases and J by 3 bases, with 21 bases between. CDR3 amino acids: CASSFLGPPGSHYEQYF. The CDR3, as DNA: TGTGCCAGCAGTTTTCTAGGGCCTCCAGGGTCTCACTACGAGCAGTACTTC.

This chain uses TRBV20-1 with TRBJ1-2; D remains unclear. This CDR3 comprises 11 residues. CDR1 is DFQATT, CDR2 SNEGSKA, per germline (reference sequence). V lost 0 bases, J lost 7 bases, and 6 bases lay in between. DNA for the CDR3: TGCAGTGCTAGAGACTCCATTGGCTACACCTTC. Translating it yields CSARDSIGYTF.

The J gene is TRBJ1-6, the V gene TRBV28, with D possibly matching TRBD1 (6 bases). The CDR3 covers 13 residues. CDR1 is MDHEN and CDR2 is SYDVKM in the germline V gene. Trimming took off 7 bases at V and 11 bases at J, with 15 bases between the two ends. The CDR3, as DNA: TGTGCCAGCAAAGAACTGACAGGTGCACCCCTCCACTTT. It codes for CASKELTGAPLHF.

This chain connects TRBV30 to TRBJ2-7; D call uncertain. This CDR3 comprises 12 residues. V was trimmed by 0 bases and J by 10 bases, leaving 13 bases between them. CDR1 GTSNPN and CDR2 SVGIG come from the germline V gene (reference sequence). The CDR3 region has the DNA TGTGCCTGGAGTGTAATCCCCTCGGAACAGTACTTC. It translates to CAWSVIPSEQYF. Based on the CDR3 plus reference TRBV30 and TRBJ2-7, the full variable domain is SQTIHQWPATLVQPVGSPLSLECTVEGTSNPNLYWYRQAAGRGLQLLFYSVGIGQISSEVPQNLSASRPQDRQFILSSKKLLLSDSGFYLCAWSVIPSEQYFGPGTRLTVT.

CDR3 loop: CASSEGPDGYTF. CDR3 in DNA: TGTGCCAGCAGTGAAGGTCCAGATGGCTACACCTTC. The chain employs TRBV25-1 and TRBJ1-2; no firm D call. Germline assignment: CDR1 MGHDK and CDR2 SYGVNS. This CDR3 region has 12 residues. Trimming pared 2 bases from V and 6 bases from J, leaving 7 bases between.

The chain uses TRBV6-6 and TRBJ1-5, with TRBD1 as a possible D gene (6 bases). This CDR3 has 14 amino acids. V was pared by 4 bases and J by 7 bases, with 14 bases between. CDR1 MNHNY and CDR2 SVGAGI come from the germline V gene (reference sequence). CDR3 in DNA: TGTGCCAGCAGTTCCAACCAGGGGAACCAGCCCCAGCATTTT. Its translation: CASSSNQGNQPQHF.

The gene calls are TRBV5-1 and TRBJ1-3, with a weak D call TRBD1 (5 bases). Germline V gives CDR1 SGHRS, CDR2 YFSETQ. The V and J ends lost 6 bases and 0 bases respectively, with 10 bases between them. The CDR3 has 14 amino acids. DNA of the CDR3: TGCGCCAGCAAGGGGTCAGGCTCTGGAAACACCATATATTTT. Amino acid sequence: CASKGSGSGNTIYF. Based on the CDR3 plus reference TRBV5-1 and TRBJ1-3, the full variable domain is KAGVTQTPRYLIKTRGQQVTLSCSPISGHRSVSWYQQTPGQGLQFLFEYFSETQRNKGNFPGRFSGRQFSNSRSEMNVSTLELGDSALYLCASKGSGSGNTIYFGEGSWLTVV.

CDR3 amino acids: CASNVGGMDRLTYEQYF. CDR3 nucleotides: TGTGCCAGCAATGTGGGTGGAATGGATAGATTGACCTACGAGCAGTACTTC. The rearrangement joins TRBV2 to TRBJ2-7; D not resolved. This CDR3 is 17 amino acids long. Trimming took off 7 bases at V and 2 bases at J, with 24 bases between the two ends. The germline gives CDR1 SNHLY, CDR2 FYNNEI.

The rearrangement joins TRBV29-1 to TRBJ1-4, with D perhaps TRBD1 (5 bases). In germline, CDR1 is SQVTM, CDR2 ANQGSEA. The CDR3 totals 12 residues. V lost 7 bases and J lost 10, with 16 bases in between. The CDR3 spells CSAISRGGKLFF. The CDR3 bases are TGCAGCGCAATCAGTCGTGGGGGAAAACTGTTTTTT.

The CDR3 sequence is CASSFGQGYDGEQYF. The CDR3 nucleotides are TGTGCCAGCAGCTTTGGACAGGGCTATGATGGCGAGCAGTACTTC. The genes are TRBV11-2 and TRBJ2-7, with TRBD1 identical over 8 bases. V lost 3 bases, J lost 6 bases, and 10 bases stayed unmatched. This CDR3 comprises 15 residues. Germline CDR1 SGHAT, CDR2 FQNNGV.

The rearrangement links TRBV19 to TRBJ2-4; D is perhaps TRBD2 (6 bases). Per germline, CDR1 LNHDA and CDR2 SQIVND (reference sequence). There are 14 residues in the CDR3. V lost 3 bases and J 1 base, leaving 7 bases between the germline ends. The CDR3 here is CASSIAGAKNIQYF. The CDR3 DNA is TGTGCCAGTAGTATTGCGGGGGCCAAAAACATTCAGTACTTC.

This clone occurred once. This chain connects TRBV10-1 to TRBJ2-2, with 7 bases identical to TRBD1. The J segment lost 0 bases and the V segment lost 1 base, leaving 8 bases of the junction unmatched. Germline V gives CDR1 WNHNN, CDR2 SYGVQD (reference sequence). This CDR3 is built from 18 residues. CDR3 sequence: CASSEWGSGTANTGELFF. The CDR3 region has the DNA TGCGCCAGCAGTGAGTGGGGGTCTGGGACAGCGAACACCGGGGAGCTGTTTTTT.

CDR3 sequence (DNA): TGTGCCAGCTCACGAGCGACAGGGTCGGGGGGTTTTAAGCCCCAGCATTTT. Translated: CASSRATGSGGFKPQHF. The chain employs TRBV18 and TRBJ1-5; 7 bases are shared with TRBD1. CDR3 length equals 17 residues. With 4 bases clipped from V and 8 bases from J, the junction kept 17 bases outside the gene matches. Germline CDR1 KGHSH, CDR2 LQKENI.

The chain carries TRBV18 and TRBJ1-5; no reliable D call. This CDR3 has 14 amino acids. CDR1 KGHSH and CDR2 LQKENI come from the germline V gene. With 3 bases removed from V and 3 bases from J, the gap between germline ends came to 9 bases. CDR3 in amino acids: CASSPYGPNQPQHF. The CDR3 bases are TGTGCCAGCTCACCCTACGGTCCCAATCAGCCCCAGCATTTT.

The chain carries TRBV11-2 and TRBJ2-7, with 8 nucleotides matching TRBD1. This CDR3 has 17 amino acids. Germline V gene data show CDR1 as SGHAT and CDR2 as FQNNGV. The junction had 13 bases not matched to a gene; V was cut back by 5 bases and J by 1 base. This CDR3 is CASSIHPGQVHSYEQYF. CDR3 DNA: TGTGCCAGCAGCATCCACCCGGGACAGGTTCATTCCTACGAGCAGTACTTC.

This sequence joins TRBV6-5 and TRBJ2-3; TRBD2 aligns across 8 bases. The CDR3 is 14 residues long. The junction had 0 bases not matched to a gene; V was cut back by 4 bases and J by 0 bases. Germline CDR1 reads MNHEY; CDR2 reads SVGAGI. CDR3 sequence (DNA): TGTGCCAGCAGTTCTAGCGGGAGCACAGATACGCAGTATTTT. This codes for CASSSSGSTDTQYF.

V is TRBV19 and J is TRBJ2-7; D is unclear. Trimming left V 6 bases short and J 5 bases short, with 11 bases between. The CDR3 is 12 residues long. Germline V gives CDR1 LNHDA, CDR2 SQIVND (reference sequence). CDR3 sequence: CASRGSGHEQYF. CDR3 nucleotides: TGTGCCAGTAGGGGGTCGGGCCACGAGCAGTACTTC.

The chain combines TRBV28 with TRBJ2-7; D possibly corresponds to TRBD1 (5 bases). Germline CDR1 MDHEN, CDR2 SYDVKM. V lost 5 bases and J lost 0, with 20 bases in between. This CDR3 is built from 17 residues. CDR3 loop: CASSLSPNRLSSYEQYF. The CDR3 coding sequence is TGTGCCAGCAGTCTGTCCCCCAACAGGTTAAGCTCCTACGAGCAGTACTTC. Supplemented by reference TRBV28 and TRBJ2-7, the full variable domain reads DVKVTQSSRYLVKRTGEKVFLECVQDMDHENMFWYRQDPGLGLRLIYFSYDVKMKEKGDIPEGYSVSREKKERFSLILESASTNQTSMYLCASSLSPNRLSSYEQYFGPGTRLTVT.

The rearrangement links TRBV5-1 to TRBJ1-1, with a possible D match to TRBD1 (5 bases). V lost 4 bases and J 1 base, leaving 11 bases between the germline ends. The germline V gene encodes CDR1 SGHRS and CDR2 YFSETQ. The CDR3 is 14 residues long. CDR3 nucleotides: TGCGCCAGCAGCCGCGTGGGGGGGAACACTGAAGCTTTCTTT. This gives the protein CASSRVGGNTEAFF.

This rearrangement joins TRBV29-1 to TRBJ2-7; 7 bases match TRBD1. In germline, CDR1 is SQVTM, CDR2 ANQGSEA. V lost 7 bases, J lost 2 bases, and 5 bases stayed unmatched. CDR3 length: 12 amino acids. For the CDR3, the DNA is TGCAGCGCTCGGGACAGAACCTACGAGCAGTACTTC. It translates to CSARDRTYEQYF.

The chain has TRBV19 and TRBJ1-1, with unresolved D. Germline assignment: CDR1 LNHDA and CDR2 SQIVND (reference sequence). With 1 base removed from V and 2 bases from J, the gap between germline ends came to 8 bases. This CDR3 comprises 14 residues. The CDR3 sequence is CASSIGSINTEAFF. The CDR3 DNA reads TGTGCCAGTAGTATAGGTTCCATAAACACTGAAGCTTTCTTT.

The chain joins TRBV28 to TRBJ1-1; D ambiguous. The CDR3 totals 11 residues. Trimming pared 5 bases from V and 10 bases from J, leaving 11 bases between. Germline CDR1 MDHEN, CDR2 SYDVKM. The CDR3 nucleotides read TGTGCCAGCAGTGTGGCCGAGTCAGCTTTCTTT. This translates into CASSVAESAFF.